The 14 T cell receptor beta chains below all came from one sample that was sequenced in a study of T-cell reconstitution after alpha-beta-depleted transplantation in children. During its preparation, the TCRbeta library received unique molecular identifiers. TCRdb itself ran the PCR reads through MiXCR, one entry per CDR3 protein. The table shows more than 150,000 distinct CDR3 sequences, with around 7% occurring only once. Sequenced here: PBMCs from the stem cell graft donor, sampled from the stem cell graft. The source is a human donor who donated a stem cell graft to a child with Wiskott-Aldrich syndrome.

This clonotype was seen more than once but under ten times. This rearrangement joins TRBV7-2 to TRBJ2-2, with TRBD1 identical over 8 bases. The germline gives CDR1 SGHTA, CDR2 FQGNSA. This CDR3 has 16 amino acids. With 5 bases clipped from V and 3 bases from J, the junction kept 8 bases outside the gene matches. The CDR3: CASSHRQGPYTGELFF. DNA of the CDR3: TGTGCCAGCAGCCACCGACAGGGGCCGTACACCGGGGAGCTGTTTTTT.

This clonotype was seen at least ten times. The rearrangement links TRBV29-1 to TRBJ2-3; 7 nucleotides agree with TRBD1. This CDR3 comprises 13 residues. Germline loops: CDR1 SQVTM, CDR2 ANQGSEA. V gave up 4 bases and J gave up 4 bases; unmatched junction bases: 5. The CDR3 bases are TGCAGCGTTGGTCCAGGGGGTTCAGATACGCAGTATTTT. Its translation is CSVGPGGSDTQYF.

The chain has TRBV5-1 and TRBJ2-2; TRBD1 aligns across 8 bases. The germline V gene encodes CDR1 SGHRS and CDR2 YFSETQ. The CDR3 sequence is 16 residues long. Trimming at V came to 0 bases and at J to 6 bases, leaving 7 bases not matched to a gene. The CDR3 loop reads CASSLDRGLSPGELFF. CDR3 nucleotides: TGCGCCAGCAGCTTGGACAGGGGGTTGAGTCCCGGGGAGCTGTTTTTT.

This clonotype was seen repeatedly, ten times or more. J is TRBJ2-4 and V is TRBV20-1, with TRBD2 as a possible D gene (5 bases). CDR1 is DFQATT and CDR2 is SNEGSKA in the germline V gene (reference sequence). Deletions cut 3 bases from V and 0 bases from J, with 12 bases between. The CDR3 loop spans 15 amino acids. The CDR3 region has the DNA TGCAGTGCTAGGGGAGACACTTTAGCCAAAAACATTCAGTACTTC. Protein sequence: CSARGDTLAKNIQYF.

This clonotype occurred many times. The V and J genes are TRBV5-1 and TRBJ2-1, with 8 nucleotides matching TRBD1. Germline trimming cut 2 bases from V and 8 bases from J; bases unmatched to any gene: 12. The CDR3 consists of 16 residues. CDR1 is SGHRS and CDR2 is YFSETQ in the germline V gene. CDR3 nucleotide sequence: TGCGCCAGCAGCTTACCTACAGGGGGTGTAGGCTATGAGCAGTTCTTC. As protein: CASSLPTGGVGYEQFF.

In this sample, this clonotype turned up many times. This chain connects TRBV7-8 to TRBJ1-2; D not resolved. Germline V gene lookup returns CDR1 SGHVS and CDR2 FQNEAQ. This CDR3 is built from 15 residues. Trimming cost V 5 bases and J 4 bases, with 17 bases left between them. This CDR3 is CASSPPSTLVYGYTF. CDR3 bases: TGTGCCAGCAGCCCCCCTTCGACGCTAGTCTATGGCTACACCTTC.

At least ten counts were recorded for this clonotype. V is TRBV24-1 and J is TRBJ1-1; the D gene is possibly TRBD1 (5 bases). With 5 bases removed from V and 1 base from J, the gap between germline ends came to 10 bases. The CDR3 runs 14 residues. The germline V gene has CDR1 KGHDR and CDR2 SFDVKD. This CDR3 is CATSVGGPNTEAFF. As DNA, the CDR3 is TGTGCCACCAGTGTTGGGGGACCGAACACTGAAGCTTTCTTT.

This clonotype was seen many times. J is TRBJ1-1 and V is TRBV12-3 or TRBV12-4; TRBD1 matches at 9 bases. The CDR3 covers 18 residues. The J segment lost 0 bases and the V segment lost 6 bases, leaving 14 bases of the junction unmatched. DNA for the CDR3: TGTGCCAGCAGAACCCCTAGGACAGGGGACGTCATGAACACTGAAGCTTTCTTT. This encodes CASRTPRTGDVMNTEAFF.

This clonotype was found a few times. This chain links TRBV9 with TRBJ2-5; possible D gene TRBD1, 6 bases. The CDR3 loop spans 16 amino acids. Germline CDR1 and CDR2: SGDLS and YYNGEE. V lost 0 bases to trimming and J lost 5 bases, with 17 bases between them. CDR3 coding DNA: TGTGCCAGCAGCGTAGAAGCAGGGGCCGTAGGGGAGACCCAGTACTTC. Translation gives CASSVEAGAVGETQYF.

The rearrangement links TRBV7-2 to TRBJ2-1, with a weak D call TRBD1 (8 bases). V lost 3 bases and J 7 bases, leaving 16 bases between the germline ends. CDR3 length: 15 residues. Germline CDR1 and CDR2: SGHTA and FQGNSA. The CDR3 is CASSFPPQGGNEQFF. The CDR3 DNA follows: TGTGCCAGCAGCTTCCCTCCACAGGGGGGGAATGAGCAGTTCTTC.

With respect to this clonotype: This may arise from a read error, as a much more abundant clone is one base away. The rearrangement links TRBV24-1 to TRBJ2-2; D is possibly TRBD1 (6 bases). The CDR3 contains 19 residues. In germline, CDR1 is KGHDR, CDR2 SFDVKD. Trimming stripped 1 base from V and 5 bases from J, with 22 bases between. DNA of the CDR3: TGTGCCACCAGTGATTTAAAACGACACAGGGCGGGTCGGACCGGGGAGCTGTTTTTT. Its translation is CATSDLKRHRAGRTGELFF.

This clonotype was counted many times. V is TRBV3-1 and J is TRBJ2-2; no reliable D call. The CDR3 has 12 residues. Germline loops: CDR1 LGHDT, CDR2 YNNKEL (reference sequence). Trimming shortened V by 4 bases and J by 7 bases, and 7 bases separated the two germline ends. This chain's CDR3 is CASSPLGGELFF. CDR3 coding DNA: TGTGCCAGCAGCCCCCTGGGCGGGGAGCTGTTTTTT.

This clonotype was observed a few times. The J gene is TRBJ1-1, the V gene TRBV20-1; D is unclear. CDR1 is DFQATT, CDR2 SNEGSKA, per germline (reference sequence). The CDR3 totals 15 residues. V lost 4 bases to trimming and J lost 0 bases, with 15 bases between them. The CDR3 DNA follows: TGCAGTGCTATACCCCCCGGGAGGATGAACACTGAAGCTTTCTTT. Protein sequence: CSAIPPGRMNTEAFF.

This clonotype has only a few counts. V usage is TRBV6-5 and J usage is TRBJ1-4, with 8 bases matching TRBD1. The CDR3 is 15 residues long. CDR1 is MNHEY, CDR2 SVGAGI, per germline. After removal of 2 bases from V and 7 bases from J, the junction contained 6 bases not matched to a gene. The CDR3 spells CASSYGPTGAEKLFF. In DNA form, the CDR3 reads TGTGCCAGCAGTTACGGGCCGACAGGGGCTGAAAAACTGTTTTTT.